This T cell receptor beta chain comes out of a study of monozygotic twins with inflammatory bowel disease. cDNA synthesis was performed in eight separate reactions for each sample. Using the 5' RACE reads, TCRdb records one entry per CDR3 protein without DNA. This sample carries just over 300,000 distinct CDR3 sequences, with roughly 5.2% going to the ten biggest clones. The clonotype was recovered from a human donor with ulcerative colitis or Crohn's disease, or a healthy co-twin of an affected twin (not recorded which). Sequenced material: blood.

CDR3 residues: CASSFVGRGGNGWNQPQHF. The rearrangement joins TRBV11-1 to TRBJ1-5; the D call from TCRdb, TRBD1, cannot be confirmed without DNA. Germline assignment: CDR1 SGHAT and CDR2 FQDESV (reference sequence). This CDR3 region has 19 residues.